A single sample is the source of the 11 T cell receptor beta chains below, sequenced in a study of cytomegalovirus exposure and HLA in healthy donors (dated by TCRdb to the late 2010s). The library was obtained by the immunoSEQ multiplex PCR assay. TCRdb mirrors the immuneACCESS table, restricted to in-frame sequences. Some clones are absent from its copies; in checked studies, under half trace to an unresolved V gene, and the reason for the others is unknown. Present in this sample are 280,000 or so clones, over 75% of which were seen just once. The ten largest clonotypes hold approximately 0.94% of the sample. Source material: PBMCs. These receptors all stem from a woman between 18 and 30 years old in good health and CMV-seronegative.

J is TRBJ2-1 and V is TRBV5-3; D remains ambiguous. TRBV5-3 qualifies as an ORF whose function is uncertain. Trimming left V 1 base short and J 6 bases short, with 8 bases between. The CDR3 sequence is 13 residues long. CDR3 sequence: CARSLNPCNEQFF. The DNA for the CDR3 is TGTGCCAGAAGCTTGAATCCTTGCAATGAGCAGTTCTTC.

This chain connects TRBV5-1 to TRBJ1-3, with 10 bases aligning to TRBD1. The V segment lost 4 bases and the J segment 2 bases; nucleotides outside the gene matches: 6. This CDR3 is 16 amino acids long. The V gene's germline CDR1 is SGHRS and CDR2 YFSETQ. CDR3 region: CASSAQGTGAGNTIYF. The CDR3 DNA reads TGCGCCAGCAGCGCACAAGGGACAGGGGCTGGAAACACCATATATTTT.

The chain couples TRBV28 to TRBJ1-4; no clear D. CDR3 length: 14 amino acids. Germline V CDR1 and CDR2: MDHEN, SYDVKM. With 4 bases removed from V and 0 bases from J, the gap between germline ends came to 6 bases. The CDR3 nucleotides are TGTGCCAGCAGTTCCCCGGCAACTAATGAAAAACTGTTTTTT. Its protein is CASSSPATNEKLFF. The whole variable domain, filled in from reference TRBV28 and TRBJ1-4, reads DVKVTQSSRYLVKRTGEKVFLECVQDMDHENMFWYRQDPGLGLRLIYFSYDVKMKEKGDIPEGYSVSREKKERFSLILESASTNQTSMYLCASSSPATNEKLFFGSGTQLSVL.

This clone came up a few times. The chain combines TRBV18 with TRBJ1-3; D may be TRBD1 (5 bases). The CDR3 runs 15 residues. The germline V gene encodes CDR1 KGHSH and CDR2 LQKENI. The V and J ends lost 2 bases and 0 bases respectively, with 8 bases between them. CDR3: CASSPTGLSGNTIYF. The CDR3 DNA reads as TGTGCCAGCTCACCAACGGGACTCTCTGGAAACACCATATATTTT.

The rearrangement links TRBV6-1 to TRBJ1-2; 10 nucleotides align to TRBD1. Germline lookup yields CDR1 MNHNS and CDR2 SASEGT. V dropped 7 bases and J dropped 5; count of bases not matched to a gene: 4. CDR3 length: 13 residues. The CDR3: CASISDRGYGYTF. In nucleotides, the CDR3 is TGTGCCAGCATCTCGGACAGGGGGTATGGCTACACCTTC.

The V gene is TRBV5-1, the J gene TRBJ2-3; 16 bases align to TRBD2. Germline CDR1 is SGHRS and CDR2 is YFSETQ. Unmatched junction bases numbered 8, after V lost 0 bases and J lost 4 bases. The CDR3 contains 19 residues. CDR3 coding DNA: TGCGCCAGCAGCTTGGTAGGGACTAGCGGGAGGGCCCTGCCAGATACGCAGTATTTT. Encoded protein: CASSLVGTSGRALPDTQYF.

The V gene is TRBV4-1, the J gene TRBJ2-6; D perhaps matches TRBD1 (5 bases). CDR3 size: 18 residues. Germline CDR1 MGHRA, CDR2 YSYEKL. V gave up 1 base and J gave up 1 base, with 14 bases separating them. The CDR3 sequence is CASSQVLGPRSGANVLTF. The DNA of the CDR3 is TGCGCCAGCAGCCAAGTACTGGGGCCTCGGTCTGGGGCCAACGTCCTGACTTTC.

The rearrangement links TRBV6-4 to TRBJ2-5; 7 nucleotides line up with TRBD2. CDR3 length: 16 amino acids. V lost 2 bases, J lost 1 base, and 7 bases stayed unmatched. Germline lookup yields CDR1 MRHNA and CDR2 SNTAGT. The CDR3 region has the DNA TGTGCCAGCAGTGACCCCACCGCGGGGGTCCAAGAGACCCAGTACTTC. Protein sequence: CASSDPTAGVQETQYF.

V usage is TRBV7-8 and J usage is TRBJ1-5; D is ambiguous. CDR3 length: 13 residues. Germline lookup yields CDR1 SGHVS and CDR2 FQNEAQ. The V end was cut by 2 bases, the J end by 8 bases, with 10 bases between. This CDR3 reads CASSLPDSEPQHF. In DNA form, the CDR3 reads TGTGCCAGCAGCTTACCCGACTCCGAGCCCCAGCATTTT.

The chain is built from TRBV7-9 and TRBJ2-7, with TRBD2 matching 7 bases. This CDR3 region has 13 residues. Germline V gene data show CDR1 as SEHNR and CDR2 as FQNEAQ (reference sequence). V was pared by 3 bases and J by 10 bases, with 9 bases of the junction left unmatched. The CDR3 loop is CASSLAGVGEQYF. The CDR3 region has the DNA TGTGCCAGCAGCTTGGCGGGAGTCGGCGAACAGTACTTC. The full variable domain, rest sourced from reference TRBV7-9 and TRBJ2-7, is DTGVSQNPRHKITKRGQNVTFRCDPISEHNRLYWYRQTLGQGPEFLTYFQNEAQLEKSRLLSDRFSAERPKGSFSTLEIQRTEQGDSAMYLCASSLAGVGEQYFGPGTRLTVT.

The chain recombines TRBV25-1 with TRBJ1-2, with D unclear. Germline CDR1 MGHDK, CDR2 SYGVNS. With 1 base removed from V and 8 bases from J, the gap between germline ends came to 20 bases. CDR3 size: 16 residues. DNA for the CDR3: TGTGCCAGCAGTGAATCTCCCCTTCCCGGGGTTTGGGGCTACACCTTC. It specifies CASSESPLPGVWGYTF.